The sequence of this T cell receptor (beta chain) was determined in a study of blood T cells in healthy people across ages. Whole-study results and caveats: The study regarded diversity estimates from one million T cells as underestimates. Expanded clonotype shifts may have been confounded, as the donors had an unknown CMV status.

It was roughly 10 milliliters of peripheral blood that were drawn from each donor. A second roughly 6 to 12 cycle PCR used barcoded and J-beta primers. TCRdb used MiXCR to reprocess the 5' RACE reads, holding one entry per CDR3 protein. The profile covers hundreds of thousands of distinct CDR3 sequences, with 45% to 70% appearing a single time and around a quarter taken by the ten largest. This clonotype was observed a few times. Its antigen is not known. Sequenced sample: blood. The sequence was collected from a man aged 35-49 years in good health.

The CDR3 region has the DNA TGCAGCGGTCAGGGCGCCGATAATGAAAAACTGTTTTTT. The encoded protein is CSGQGADNEKLFF. The rearrangement uses TRBV29-1 and TRBJ1-4, with D maybe TRBD1 (5 bases). V was cut by 7 bases and J by 4 bases, with 13 bases left in between. CDR1 is SQVTM, CDR2 ANQGSEA, per germline. There are 13 residues in the CDR3.